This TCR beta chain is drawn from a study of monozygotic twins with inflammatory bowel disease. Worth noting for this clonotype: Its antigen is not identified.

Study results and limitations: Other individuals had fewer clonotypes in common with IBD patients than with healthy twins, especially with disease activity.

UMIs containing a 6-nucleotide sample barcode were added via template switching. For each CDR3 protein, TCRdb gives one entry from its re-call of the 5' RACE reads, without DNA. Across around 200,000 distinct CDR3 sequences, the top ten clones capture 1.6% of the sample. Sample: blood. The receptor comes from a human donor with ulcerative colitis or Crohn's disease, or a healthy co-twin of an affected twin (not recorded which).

The CDR3 region is CASSKGRYEQYF. V is TRBV7-8 and J is TRBJ2-7. This CDR3 is built from 12 residues. Germline V gene data show CDR1 as SGHVS and CDR2 as FQNEAQ.